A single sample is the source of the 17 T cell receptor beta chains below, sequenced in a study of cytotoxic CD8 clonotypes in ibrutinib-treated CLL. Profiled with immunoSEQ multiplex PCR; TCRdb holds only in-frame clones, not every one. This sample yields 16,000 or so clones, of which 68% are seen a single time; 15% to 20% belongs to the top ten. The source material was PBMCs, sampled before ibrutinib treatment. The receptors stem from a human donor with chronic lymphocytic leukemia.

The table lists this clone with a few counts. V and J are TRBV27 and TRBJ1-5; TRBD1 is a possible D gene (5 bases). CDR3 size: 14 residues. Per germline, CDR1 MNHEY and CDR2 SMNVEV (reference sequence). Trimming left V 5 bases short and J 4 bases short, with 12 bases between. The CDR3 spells CASSPRQPNQPQHF. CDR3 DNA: TGTGCCAGCAGTCCCCGACAGCCAAATCAGCCCCAGCATTTT.

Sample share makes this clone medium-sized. The CDR3 loop reads CASSSGGVTAGELFF. The CDR3 DNA sequence: TGTGCCAGCAGCAGCGGGGGAGTGACGGCCGGGGAGCTGTTTTTT. The chain combines TRBV7-2 with TRBJ2-2; 8 bases fit TRBD2. The CDR3 runs 15 residues. With 5 bases clipped from V and 6 bases from J, the junction kept 8 bases outside the gene matches. Germline loops: CDR1 SGHTA, CDR2 FQGNSA.

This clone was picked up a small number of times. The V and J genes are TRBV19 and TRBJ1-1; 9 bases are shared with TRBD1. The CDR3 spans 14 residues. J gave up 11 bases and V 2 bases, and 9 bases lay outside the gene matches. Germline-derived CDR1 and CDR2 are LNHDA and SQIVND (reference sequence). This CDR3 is CASSIRWTGEPAFF. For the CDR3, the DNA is TGTGCCAGTAGTATAAGATGGACAGGGGAACCTGCTTTCTTT.

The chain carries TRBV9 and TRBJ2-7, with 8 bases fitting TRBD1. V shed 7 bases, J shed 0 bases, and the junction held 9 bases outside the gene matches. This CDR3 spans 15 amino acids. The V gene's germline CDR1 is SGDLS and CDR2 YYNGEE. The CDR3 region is CASAVGQGASYEQYF. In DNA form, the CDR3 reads TGTGCCAGCGCCGTGGGGCAGGGGGCCTCCTACGAGCAGTACTTC.

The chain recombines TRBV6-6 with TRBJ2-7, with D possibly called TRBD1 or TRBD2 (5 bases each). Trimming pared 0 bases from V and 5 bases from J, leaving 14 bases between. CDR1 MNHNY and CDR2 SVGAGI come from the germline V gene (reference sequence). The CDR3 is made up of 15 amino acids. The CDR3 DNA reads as TGTGCCAGCAGTTACTCGAGAGGGGTCTGGCACGAGCAGTACTTC. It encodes CASSYSRGVWHEQYF.

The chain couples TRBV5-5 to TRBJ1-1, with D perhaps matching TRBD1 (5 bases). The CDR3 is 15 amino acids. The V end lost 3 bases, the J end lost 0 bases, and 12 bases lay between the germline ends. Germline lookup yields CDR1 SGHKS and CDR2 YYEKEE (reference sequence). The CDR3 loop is CASSWEKGLNTEAFF. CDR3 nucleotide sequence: TGTGCCAGCAGCTGGGAGAAGGGACTGAACACTGAAGCTTTCTTT.

CDR3 residues: CSAARGTNEKLFF. The CDR3 region has the DNA TGCAGCGCCGCCAGGGGCACTAATGAAAAACTGTTTTTT. The chain recombines TRBV29-1 with TRBJ1-4; tentatively, D is TRBD1 (6 bases). The CDR3 extends over 13 amino acids. V was pared by 7 bases and J by 2 bases, with 11 bases between. CDR1 and CDR2 (germline): SQVTM, ANQGSEA.

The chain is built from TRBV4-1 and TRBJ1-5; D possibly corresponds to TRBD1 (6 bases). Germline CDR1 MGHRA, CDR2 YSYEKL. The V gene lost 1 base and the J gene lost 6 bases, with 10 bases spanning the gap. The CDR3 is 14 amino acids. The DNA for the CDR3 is TGCGCCAGCAGCCAAGCAGGGGAGGGTCAGCCCCAGCATTTT. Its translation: CASSQAGEGQPQHF.

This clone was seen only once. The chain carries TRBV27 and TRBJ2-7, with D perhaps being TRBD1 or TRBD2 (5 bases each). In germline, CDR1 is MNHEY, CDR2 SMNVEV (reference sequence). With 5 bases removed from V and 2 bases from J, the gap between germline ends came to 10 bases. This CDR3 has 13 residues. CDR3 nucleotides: TGTGCCAGCAGTGGTGGGGGTCCCTACGAGCAGTACTTC. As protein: CASSGGGPYEQYF.

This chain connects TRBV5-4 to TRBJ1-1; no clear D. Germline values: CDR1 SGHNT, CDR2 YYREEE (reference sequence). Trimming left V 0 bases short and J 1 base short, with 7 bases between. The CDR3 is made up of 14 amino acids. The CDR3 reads CASSLDGRNTEAFF. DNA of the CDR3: TGTGCCAGCAGCTTGGACGGAAGGAACACTGAAGCTTTCTTT.

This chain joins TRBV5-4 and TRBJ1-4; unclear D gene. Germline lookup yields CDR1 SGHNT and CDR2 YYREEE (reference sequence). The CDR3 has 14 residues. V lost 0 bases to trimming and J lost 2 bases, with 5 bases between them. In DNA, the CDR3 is TGTGCCAGCAGCTTGGGAGGTACTAATGAAAAACTGTTTTTT. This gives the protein CASSLGGTNEKLFF.

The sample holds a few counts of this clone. The CDR3 loop reads CASSGTVYEQYF. CDR3 sequence (DNA): TGTGCCAGCAGTGGGACGGTATACGAGCAGTACTTC. This chain connects TRBV6-1 to TRBJ2-7; no definite D call. V was pared by 4 bases and J by 4 bases, with 8 bases between. The CDR3 has 12 residues. Per the germline V gene, CDR1 is MNHNS and CDR2 is SASEGT.

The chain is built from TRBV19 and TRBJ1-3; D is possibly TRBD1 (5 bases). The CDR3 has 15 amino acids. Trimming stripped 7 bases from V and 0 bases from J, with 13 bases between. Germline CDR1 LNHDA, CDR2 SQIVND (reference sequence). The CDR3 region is CASTPGQISGNTIYF. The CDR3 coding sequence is TGTGCCAGTACCCCGGGGCAAATCTCTGGAAACACCATATATTTT.

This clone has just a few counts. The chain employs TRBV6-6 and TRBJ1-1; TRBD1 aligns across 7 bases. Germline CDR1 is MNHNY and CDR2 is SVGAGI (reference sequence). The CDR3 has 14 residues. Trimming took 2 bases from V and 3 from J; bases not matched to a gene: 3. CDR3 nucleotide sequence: TGTGCCAGCAGTTACCGAGACAGGGACACTGAAGCTTTCTTT. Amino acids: CASSYRDRDTEAFF.

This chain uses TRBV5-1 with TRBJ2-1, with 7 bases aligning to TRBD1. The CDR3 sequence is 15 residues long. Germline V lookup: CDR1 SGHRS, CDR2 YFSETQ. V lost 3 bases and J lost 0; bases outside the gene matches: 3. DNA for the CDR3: TGCGCCAGCAGCTCGGACAGGAGCTCCTACAATGAGCAGTTCTTC. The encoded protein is CASSSDRSSYNEQFF.

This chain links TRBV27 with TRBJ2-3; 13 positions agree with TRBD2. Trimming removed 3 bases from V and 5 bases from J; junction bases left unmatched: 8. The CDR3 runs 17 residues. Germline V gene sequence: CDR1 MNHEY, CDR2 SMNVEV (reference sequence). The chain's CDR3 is CASSLTSGGLRGDTQYF. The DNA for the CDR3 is TGTGCCAGCAGTTTGACTAGCGGGGGGCTCAGGGGAGATACGCAGTATTTT.

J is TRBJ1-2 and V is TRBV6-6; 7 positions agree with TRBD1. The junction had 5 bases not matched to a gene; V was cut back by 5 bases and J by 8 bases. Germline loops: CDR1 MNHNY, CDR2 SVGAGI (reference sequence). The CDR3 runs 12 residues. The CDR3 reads CASSRDSRGYTF. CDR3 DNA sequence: TGTGCCAGCAGTAGGGACAGCCGAGGCTACACCTTC.